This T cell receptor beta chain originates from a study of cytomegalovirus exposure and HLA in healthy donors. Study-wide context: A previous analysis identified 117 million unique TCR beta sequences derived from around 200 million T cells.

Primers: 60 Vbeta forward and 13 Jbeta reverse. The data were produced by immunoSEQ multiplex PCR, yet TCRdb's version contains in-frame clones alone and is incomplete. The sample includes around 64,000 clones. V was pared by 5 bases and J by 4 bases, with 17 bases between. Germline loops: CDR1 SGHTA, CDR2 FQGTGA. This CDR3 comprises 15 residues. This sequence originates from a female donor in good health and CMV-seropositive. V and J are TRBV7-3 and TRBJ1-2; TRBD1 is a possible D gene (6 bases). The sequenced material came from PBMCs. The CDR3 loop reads CASSQRGGAGYGYTF. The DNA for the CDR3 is TGTGCCAGCAGCCAAAGGGGGGGCGCCGGCTATGGCTACACCTTC.